Listed below are T cell receptor beta chains from one sample, sequenced in a study of PD-1 blockade in classical Hodgkin lymphoma. TCRdb's table, derived via immunoSEQ multiplex PCR, lists solely in-frame clones and lacks some. Seen here are roughly 100,000 clones, roughly nine tenths observed once, and the top ten hold about 20%. Here the sequenced sample was peripheral blood mononuclear cells (PBMCs), taken before the fourth cycle of nivolumab. These receptors came from a human donor with classical Hodgkin lymphoma. Each CDR3 is given with its conserved first and last residue. A D gene is named only where the DNA matches it firmly. The size field is filled for only some rows; it gives once, few, many or a size class.

NA	TRBV11-3	TRBD2	TRBJ2-1	CASSKDYRAGTEQFF	TGTGCCAGCAGCAAAGACTATCGAGCGGGAACCGAGCAGTTCTTC
NA	TRBV5-1	NA	TRBJ2-7	CASSLEPGDVYEQYF	TGCGCCAGCAGCTTGGAGCCCGGGGACGTCTACGAGCAGTACTTC
NA	TRBV7-9	NA	TRBJ2-1	CASLDRSSYNEQFF	TGTGCCAGCCTCGACAGGAGCTCCTACAATGAGCAGTTCTTC
NA	TRBV6-5	TRBD2	TRBJ2-1	CASRRTSGRGNEQFF	TGTGCCAGCAGACGGACTAGCGGGAGAGGGAATGAGCAGTTCTTC
NA	TRBV5-1	TRBD1	TRBJ2-5	CASSRWTGGAETQYF	TGCGCCAGCAGCCGCTGGACAGGGGGCGCGGAGACCCAGTACTTC
NA	TRBV10-1	TRBD2	TRBJ2-7	CASSESGQGDEAGDEQYF	TGCGCCAGCAGTGAGTCGGGCCAAGGGGACGAGGCGGGAGACGAGCAGTACTTC
NA	TRBV19	NA	TRBJ1-1	CATLTKAGNTEAFF	TGTGCCACCCTAACAAAGGCAGGGAACACTGAAGCTTTCTTT
NA	TRBV18	NA	TRBJ1-3	CATTRSGVSGNTIYF	TGTGCCACCACTAGATCTGGCGTCTCTGGAAACACCATATATTTT
once	TRBV28	NA	TRBJ2-7	CASSLPPSLRAGYPTYEQYF	TGTGCCAGCAGTTTACCGCCCTCCCTCCGGGCGGGATATCCTACCTACGAGCAGTACTTC
NA	TRBV28	NA	TRBJ1-1	CASKYRNTEAFF	TGTGCCAGCAAGTACAGGAACACTGAAGCTTTCTTT
NA	TRBV4-2	NA	TRBJ1-5	CASSQEAGISNQPQHF	TGTGCCAGCAGCCAAGAGGCGGGTATTAGCAATCAGCCCCAGCATTTT
NA	TRBV19	TRBD1	TRBJ1-1	CASSTRQGPNTEAFF	TGTGCCAGTAGTACCCGACAGGGGCCGAACACTGAAGCTTTCTTT
NA	TRBV5-1	NA	TRBJ1-2	CASSLALGRDYGYTF	TGCGCCAGCAGCTTGGCTCTCGGCAGAGATTATGGCTACACCTTC
NA	TRBV25-1	NA	TRBJ2-1	CASSDPGSLTEQFF	TGTGCCAGCAGTGATCCTGGGAGTTTGACTGAGCAGTTCTTC
once	TRBV19	TRBD2	TRBJ2-2	CASRGGTSGANTGELFF	TGTGCCAGTAGGGGCGGTACTAGCGGAGCGAACACCGGGGAGCTGTTTTTT
NA	TRBV30	NA	TRBJ1-1	CAWSVLGEAFF	TGTGCCTGGAGTGTACTGGGGGAAGCTTTCTTT
NA	TRBV5-4	NA	TRBJ2-6	CASSFWGAGANVLTF	TGTGCCAGCAGCTTCTGGGGGGCTGGGGCCAACGTCCTGACTTTC
once	TRBV4-1	NA	TRBJ1-2	CASSQDRAGVDYGYTF	TGCGCCAGCAGCCAAGATCGCGCAGGGGTCGACTATGGCTACACCTTC
NA	TRBV5-1	NA	TRBJ2-5	CASSLDPEETQYF	TGCGCCAGCAGCTTGGATCCCGAAGAGACCCAGTACTTC
NA	TRBV7-6	NA	TRBJ2-3	CASSLANTPTQYF	TGTGCCAGCAGCTTAGCGAATACCCCGACGCAGTATTTT
NA	TRBV11-3	NA	TRBJ2-1	CASSLGSSAYPNNEQFF	TGTGCCAGCAGCTTAGGGTCTAGCGCTTATCCAAACAATGAGCAGTTCTTC
few	TRBV25-1	NA	TRBJ1-1	CASSEWGGVVTEAFF	TGTGCCAGCAGTGAATGGGGGGGCGTGGTCACTGAAGCTTTCTTT
NA	TRBV4-2	NA	TRBJ2-1	CASSREGEQFF	TGTGCCAGCAGCCGTGAGGGTGAGCAGTTCTTC
NA	TRBV6-6	NA	TRBJ1-1	CASTPHGRTEAFF	TGTGCCAGCACCCCCCACGGGCGCACTGAAGCTTTCTTT
NA	TRBV28	NA	TRBJ1-2	CASSFPANYGYTF	TGTGCCAGCAGTTTCCCAGCAAACTATGGCTACACCTTC
NA	TRBV6-1	NA	TRBJ2-2	CASDGTHETGELFF	TGTGCCAGCGACGGGACTCATGAGACCGGGGAGCTGTTTTTT
NA	TRBV6-6	TRBD2	TRBJ2-3	CASTKLAGSSDTQYF	TGTGCCAGCACCAAACTAGCGGGAAGTTCAGATACGCAGTATTTT
NA	TRBV27	TRBD1	TRBJ2-7	CASRGQDSGYEQYF	TGTGCCAGCAGGGGACAGGACTCTGGCTACGAGCAGTACTTC
NA	TRBV6-5	NA	TRBJ2-7	CASSYRAGPSYEQYF	TGTGCCAGCAGTTACCGGGCAGGGCCATCCTACGAGCAGTACTTC
NA	TRBV28	TRBD1	TRBJ1-2	CASSMGQNYGYTF	TGTGCCAGCAGTATGGGACAGAACTATGGCTACACCTTC
NA	TRBV5-1	NA	TRBJ1-1	CASSPMIMNTEAFF	TGCGCCAGCAGCCCAATGATCATGAACACTGAAGCTTTCTTT
NA	TRBV2	NA	TRBJ2-3	CASSERQGSTDTQYF	TGTGCCAGCAGTGAACGGCAGGGGAGCACAGATACGCAGTATTTT
NA	TRBV9	TRBD2	TRBJ2-1	CASSVEAGGPHNEQFF	TGTGCCAGCAGCGTAGAAGCGGGAGGGCCCCACAATGAGCAGTTCTTC
NA	TRBV10-3	NA	TRBJ1-2	CAISDEKGQVGGYTF	TGTGCCATCAGTGACGAGAAGGGGCAAGTCGGTGGCTACACCTTC
NA	TRBV25-1	NA	TRBJ2-7	CASSEWAGSSYEQYF	TGTGCCAGCAGTGAATGGGCAGGGAGCTCCTACGAGCAGTACTTC
NA	TRBV9	NA	TRBJ2-1	CASSALGSSSYNEQFF	TGTGCCAGCAGCGCCTTAGGGTCGAGCTCCTACAATGAGCAGTTCTTC
NA	TRBV4-3	TRBD1	TRBJ1-1	CASSQGAGGATEAFF	TGCGCCAGCAGCCAAGGGGCAGGGGGCGCGACTGAAGCTTTCTTT
NA	TRBV5-1	TRBD1	TRBJ2-6	CASVDRDRAAGANVLTF	TGCGCCAGCGTTGACCGGGACAGGGCTGCTGGGGCCAACGTCCTGACTTTC
NA	TRBV27	NA	TRBJ2-3	CASRPTSTDTQYF	TGTGCCAGCAGACCGACCAGCACAGATACGCAGTATTTT
NA	TRBV19	NA	TRBJ2-5	CASSHQETQYF	TGTGCCAGTAGCCACCAAGAGACCCAGTACTTC
NA	TRBV7-9	NA	TRBJ1-2	CASSFDVINQANYGYTF	TGTGCCAGCAGCTTTGATGTCATCAACCAAGCTAACTATGGCTACACCTTC
NA	TRBV2	TRBD2	TRBJ2-2	CASSGGPAGGPTGELFF	TGTGCCAGCTCCGGGGGCCCGGCGGGAGGGCCCACCGGGGAGCTGTTTTTT
NA	TRBV19	TRBD1	TRBJ1-1	CASSRRRQGNTEAFF	TGTGCCAGTAGCCGACGGAGACAGGGGAACACTGAAGCTTTCTTT
NA	TRBV7-9	NA	TRBJ1-1	CASSLAQRGNTEAFF	TGTGCCAGCAGCTTAGCCCAGCGTGGGAACACTGAAGCTTTCTTT
NA	TRBV14	TRBD1	TRBJ1-2	CASSPFRDREEYGYTF	TGTGCCAGCAGCCCATTCCGGGACAGGGAAGAATATGGCTACACCTTC
NA	TRBV5-6	NA	TRBJ2-7	CASSVQGPYEQYF	TGTGCCAGCAGCGTACAGGGTCCCTACGAGCAGTACTTC
NA	TRBV29-1	NA	TRBJ2-5	CSAPPGRETQYF	TGCAGCGCCCCCCCGGGGAGGGAGACCCAGTACTTC
NA	TRBV9	NA	TRBJ1-5	CASSVVAWPEDQPQHF	TGTGCCAGCAGCGTAGTGGCGTGGCCAGAAGATCAGCCCCAGCATTTT
NA	TRBV19	NA	TRBJ2-5	CASSLGRAQYF	TGTGCCAGTAGCTTGGGTCGGGCCCAGTACTTC
NA	TRBV7-2	TRBD1	TRBJ1-2	CASSRDRLDYGYTF	TGTGCCAGCAGCCGGGACAGGCTAGACTATGGCTACACCTTC
NA	TRBV4-1	NA	TRBJ1-2	CASSQTYVGKGYTF	TGCGCCAGCAGCCAGACCTACGTGGGGAAGGGCTACACCTTC
NA	TRBV30	TRBD1	TRBJ2-3	CAWTQDRGPDTQYF	TGTGCCTGGACCCAAGACAGGGGGCCAGATACGCAGTATTTT
NA	TRBV30	NA	TRBJ1-4	CAWAPVIRGTGEKLFF	TGTGCCTGGGCCCCCGTTATCAGGGGCACTGGTGAAAAACTGTTTTTT